A selection of T cell receptor beta chains follows, all from one sample in a study of blood T cell repertoires in COVID-19. The protocol was immunoSEQ multiplex PCR, while the TCRdb copy is restricted to in-frame clones and leaves out a portion. This repertoire shows 85,000 to 120,000 clones, 76% found once; its top ten account for 6.2%. The sequenced material came from peripheral blood. These receptors all come from a man aged 80 or over with COVID-19, enrolled during active disease. The CDR3 runs from the conserved cysteine through the conserved F or W. Fields, in order: D gene, V gene, J gene, clone size, CDR3 protein, CDR3 DNA. The D gene is left open where the match is weak. Clone size is given for some rows only: seen once, a few or many times, or a class if the clone is expanded.

d_call: .; v_call: TRBV7-8; j_call: TRBJ2-2; clone_size: .; cdr3_aa: CASSLEIAGELFF; cdr3_nt: TGTGCCAGCAGCTTAGAAATAGCGGGGGAGCTGTTTTTT
d_call: .; v_call: TRBV5-1; j_call: TRBJ2-3; clone_size: .; cdr3_aa: CASSPATAASTDTQYF; cdr3_nt: TGCGCCAGCAGCCCGGCCACAGCAGCTAGCACAGATACGCAGTATTTT
d_call: .; v_call: TRBV6-1; j_call: TRBJ2-2; clone_size: .; cdr3_aa: CASSEQTRANTGELFF; cdr3_nt: TGTGCCAGCAGTGAACAGACTAGGGCGAACACCGGGGAGCTGTTTTTT
d_call: TRBD2; v_call: TRBV4-1; j_call: TRBJ2-7; clone_size: .; cdr3_aa: CASSLRETYEQYF; cdr3_nt: TGCGCCAGCAGCCTGCGGGAGACCTACGAGCAGTACTTC
d_call: .; v_call: TRBV5-1; j_call: TRBJ1-5; clone_size: .; cdr3_aa: CASSLDSYSNQPQHF; cdr3_nt: TGCGCCAGCAGCTTGGACAGCTATAGCAATCAGCCCCAGCATTTT
d_call: TRBD1; v_call: TRBV5-6; j_call: TRBJ2-2; clone_size: .; cdr3_aa: CASSLFDRGPNTGELFF; cdr3_nt: TGTGCCAGCAGCTTATTCGACAGGGGGCCGAACACCGGGGAGCTGTTTTTT
d_call: .; v_call: TRBV27; j_call: TRBJ2-3; clone_size: .; cdr3_aa: CASSSTFTDTQYF; cdr3_nt: TGTGCCAGCAGTTCAACTTTCACAGATACGCAGTATTTT
d_call: TRBD1; v_call: TRBV30; j_call: TRBJ1-5; clone_size: .; cdr3_aa: CAWSRQGGQPQHF; cdr3_nt: TGTGCCTGGAGTAGACAGGGAGGACAGCCCCAGCATTTT
d_call: .; v_call: TRBV7-6; j_call: TRBJ2-1; clone_size: .; cdr3_aa: CASSSVRGNEQFF; cdr3_nt: TGTGCCAGCAGTTCCGTCCGGGGGAATGAGCAGTTCTTC
d_call: .; v_call: TRBV6-6; j_call: TRBJ1-4; clone_size: .; cdr3_aa: CASSSGREWEKLFF; cdr3_nt: TGTGCCAGCAGTTCCGGGAGGGAGTGGGAAAAACTGTTTTTT
d_call: .; v_call: TRBV7-2; j_call: TRBJ2-7; clone_size: .; cdr3_aa: CASSTGGTGSYEQYF; cdr3_nt: TGTGCCAGCAGCACCGGGGGGACAGGAAGCTACGAGCAGTACTTC
d_call: TRBD1; v_call: TRBV5-1; j_call: TRBJ1-2; clone_size: .; cdr3_aa: CASSSTGQASNYGYTF; cdr3_nt: TGCGCCAGCAGCTCAACCGGACAGGCCTCTAACTATGGCTACACCTTC
d_call: .; v_call: TRBV7-2; j_call: TRBJ1-2; clone_size: .; cdr3_aa: CASSIGPGSYGYTF; cdr3_nt: TGTGCCAGCAGCATTGGACCGGGGAGCTATGGCTACACCTTC
d_call: .; v_call: TRBV5-1; j_call: TRBJ2-1; clone_size: .; cdr3_aa: CASSLIRDSDLNEQFF; cdr3_nt: TGCGCCAGCAGCTTGATCCGGGACTCCGACCTCAATGAGCAGTTCTTC
d_call: TRBD1; v_call: TRBV4-2; j_call: TRBJ2-7; clone_size: .; cdr3_aa: CASSQATGTGDPYEQYF; cdr3_nt: TGTGCCAGCAGCCAAGCAACCGGGACAGGGGATCCCTACGAGCAGTACTTC
d_call: TRBD1; v_call: TRBV28; j_call: TRBJ1-1; clone_size: .; cdr3_aa: CASSDPGQGNTEAFF; cdr3_nt: TGTGCCAGCAGCGATCCGGGACAGGGGAACACTGAAGCTTTCTTT
d_call: TRBD1; v_call: TRBV28; j_call: TRBJ1-2; clone_size: few; cdr3_aa: CASRSTGAGNYGYTF; cdr3_nt: TGTGCCAGCAGAAGTACAGGGGCGGGTAACTATGGCTACACCTTC
d_call: TRBD2; v_call: TRBV2; j_call: TRBJ2-5; clone_size: .; cdr3_aa: CASSVPGRGGYF; cdr3_nt: TGTGCCAGCAGTGTCCCAGGGAGGGGTGGGTACTTC
d_call: .; v_call: TRBV12-3/TRBV12-4; j_call: TRBJ2-7; clone_size: few; cdr3_aa: CASSLFYEQYF; cdr3_nt: TGTGCCAGCAGCCTCTTCTACGAGCAGTACTTC
d_call: .; v_call: TRBV29-1; j_call: TRBJ1-2; clone_size: .; cdr3_aa: CSVEFLSGITSYGYTF; cdr3_nt: TGCAGCGTTGAATTCCTATCGGGGATTACGAGCTATGGCTACACCTTC
d_call: .; v_call: TRBV6-5; j_call: TRBJ1-1; clone_size: .; cdr3_aa: CASTLVTGGNTEAFF; cdr3_nt: TGTGCCAGCACCCTCGTGACGGGAGGGAACACTGAAGCTTTCTTT
d_call: TRBD1; v_call: TRBV4-1; j_call: TRBJ1-4; clone_size: few; cdr3_aa: CASSQAGGTNEKLFF; cdr3_nt: TGCGCCAGCAGCCAAGCAGGGGGCACTAATGAAAAACTGTTTTTT
d_call: TRBD1; v_call: TRBV4-1; j_call: TRBJ1-4; clone_size: .; cdr3_aa: CASSPWTGGDEKLFF; cdr3_nt: TGCGCCAGCAGCCCTTGGACAGGGGGCGATGAAAAACTGTTTTTT
d_call: .; v_call: TRBV24-1; j_call: TRBJ2-1; clone_size: .; cdr3_aa: CATRKSSYNEQFF; cdr3_nt: TGTGCCACACGAAAGAGCTCCTACAATGAGCAGTTCTTC
d_call: TRBD1; v_call: TRBV7-6; j_call: TRBJ2-6; clone_size: .; cdr3_aa: CASSLLAGGPSGANVLTF; cdr3_nt: TGTGCCAGCAGCTTACTGGCAGGGGGTCCCTCTGGGGCCAACGTCCTGACTTTC
d_call: TRBD2; v_call: TRBV10-3; j_call: TRBJ2-7; clone_size: .; cdr3_aa: CAISGGLAGTLEQYF; cdr3_nt: TGTGCCATCAGTGGGGGACTAGCGGGAACCCTCGAGCAGTACTTC
d_call: .; v_call: TRBV6-5; j_call: TRBJ1-2; clone_size: few; cdr3_aa: CASSYPGNLYGYTF; cdr3_nt: TGTGCCAGCAGTTACCCGGGGAACCTCTATGGCTACACCTTC
d_call: .; v_call: TRBV7-3; j_call: TRBJ2-3; clone_size: .; cdr3_aa: CASSSQGASTDTQYF; cdr3_nt: TGTGCCAGCAGCTCACAGGGAGCTAGCACAGATACGCAGTATTTT
d_call: TRBD1; v_call: TRBV18; j_call: TRBJ1-2; clone_size: .; cdr3_aa: CASSKDRSHGYTF; cdr3_nt: TGTGCCAGCTCGAAGGACAGGTCTCATGGCTACACCTTC
d_call: TRBD2; v_call: TRBV15; j_call: TRBJ2-1; clone_size: once; cdr3_aa: CATTTQREGRNEQFF; cdr3_nt: TGTGCCACCACCACACAGCGGGAGGGCCGCAATGAGCAGTTCTTC
d_call: .; v_call: TRBV6-6; j_call: TRBJ1-5; clone_size: .; cdr3_aa: CASSLPRNQPQHF; cdr3_nt: TGTGCCAGCAGCCTCCCTCGCAATCAGCCCCAGCATTTT
d_call: TRBD2; v_call: TRBV18; j_call: TRBJ2-1; clone_size: .; cdr3_aa: CASSPLAGAYNEQFF; cdr3_nt: TGTGCCAGCTCACCGCTAGCGGGAGCCTACAATGAGCAGTTCTTC
d_call: .; v_call: TRBV14; j_call: TRBJ1-5; clone_size: few; cdr3_aa: CASSQREDQPQHF; cdr3_nt: TGTGCCAGCAGCCAAAGGGAGGATCAGCCCCAGCATTTT
d_call: .; v_call: TRBV13; j_call: TRBJ2-2; clone_size: .; cdr3_aa: CASSSGLPNTGELFF; cdr3_nt: TGTGCCAGCAGCTCCGGACTACCGAACACCGGGGAGCTGTTTTTT
d_call: TRBD2; v_call: TRBV5-1; j_call: TRBJ2-1; clone_size: .; cdr3_aa: CASSLGTSLYNEQFF; cdr3_nt: TGCGCCAGCAGTCTCGGGACTAGCCTGTACAATGAGCAGTTCTTC
d_call: TRBD2; v_call: TRBV6-5; j_call: TRBJ2-7; clone_size: .; cdr3_aa: CASSYGLAGAGEQYF; cdr3_nt: TGTGCCAGCAGCTACGGACTAGCGGGAGCGGGTGAGCAGTACTTC
d_call: .; v_call: TRBV12-2; j_call: TRBJ2-5; clone_size: few; cdr3_aa: CASRSLAGGTETQYF; cdr3_nt: TGTGCAAGTCGCTCCTTAGCGGGAGGGACAGAGACCCAGTACTTC
d_call: .; v_call: TRBV12-3/TRBV12-4; j_call: TRBJ1-2; clone_size: few; cdr3_aa: CASSWVSDYGYTF; cdr3_nt: TGTGCCAGCAGTTGGGTCAGCGACTATGGCTACACCTTC
d_call: TRBD2; v_call: TRBV10-1; j_call: TRBJ2-5; clone_size: .; cdr3_aa: CASSLTGTSRETQYF; cdr3_nt: TGCGCCAGCAGCTTAACCGGGACTAGTCGAGAGACCCAGTACTTC
d_call: TRBD1; v_call: TRBV7-2; j_call: TRBJ1-2; clone_size: .; cdr3_aa: CASSRTGENYGYTF; cdr3_nt: TGTGCCAGCAGCCGGACAGGGGAAAACTATGGCTACACCTTC
d_call: TRBD2; v_call: TRBV11-3; j_call: TRBJ2-1; clone_size: .; cdr3_aa: CASSLDQGGSSSYNEQFF; cdr3_nt: TGTGCCAGCAGCTTAGATCAAGGCGGGAGTTCATCCTACAATGAGCAGTTCTTC
d_call: .; v_call: TRBV7-2; j_call: TRBJ1-2; clone_size: .; cdr3_aa: CASSPQLDSPWGYTF; cdr3_nt: TGTGCCAGCAGCCCACAGTTGGACAGTCCGTGGGGCTACACCTTC
d_call: TRBD2; v_call: TRBV6-5; j_call: TRBJ2-3; clone_size: .; cdr3_aa: CASSLAGLFTDTQYF; cdr3_nt: TGTGCCAGCAGTCTAGCGGGACTGTTCACAGATACGCAGTATTTT
d_call: TRBD1; v_call: TRBV19; j_call: TRBJ2-2; clone_size: .; cdr3_aa: CASRDRGTSNTGELFF; cdr3_nt: TGTGCCAGTAGGGACAGGGGAACGTCGAACACCGGGGAGCTGTTTTTT
d_call: .; v_call: TRBV4-1; j_call: TRBJ1-5; clone_size: few; cdr3_aa: CASSQERDQPQHF; cdr3_nt: TGCGCCAGCAGCCAAGAGAGGGATCAGCCCCAGCATTTT